This TCR beta chain is drawn from a study of blood T cell repertoires in COVID-19. The overall study: Specimens from acute and convalescent COVID-19 originated in the United States, Italy and Spain. Nucleic acid was either cDNA or gDNA, and it came from T cells, B-cell-depleted T cells, or PBMCs.

The CDR3 consists of 14 residues. Germline V gives CDR1 LNHDA, CDR2 SQIVND (reference sequence). V lost 5 bases, J lost 4 bases, and 12 bases lay in between. In the original analysis: By means of reference gene primer amplification, nucleated cell counts were estimated. This table comes from immunoSEQ multiplex PCR, and its TCRdb copy is limited to in-frame clones, with some not included. The DNA was the basis for D and trimming; V, J and clone size are from that table. The sample has 60,000 to 80,000 clones, approximately 85% seen once. The J gene is TRBJ2-4, the V gene TRBV19, with D possibly matching TRBD2 (5 bases). The sample consisted of peripheral blood. The clonotype comes from a man aged 45-60 years with acute or convalescent COVID-19. The CDR3 DNA follows: TGTGCCAGTAGTGAGGGAGATTATAAAAACATTCAGTACTTC. This encodes CASSEGDYKNIQYF.